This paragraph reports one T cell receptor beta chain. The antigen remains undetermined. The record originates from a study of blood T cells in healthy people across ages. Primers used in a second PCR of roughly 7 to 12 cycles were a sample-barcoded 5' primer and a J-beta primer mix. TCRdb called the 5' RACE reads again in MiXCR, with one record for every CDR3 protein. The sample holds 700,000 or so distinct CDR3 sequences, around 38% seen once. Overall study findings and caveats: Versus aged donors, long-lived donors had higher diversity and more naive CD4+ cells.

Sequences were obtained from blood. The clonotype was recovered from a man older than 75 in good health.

The CDR3 DNA reads as TGTGCCAGCAGCCAAGGAACTACTGTGGGGATAACCATTCAGTACTTC. It codes for CASSQGTTVGITIQYF. The rearrangement links TRBV3-1 to TRBJ2-4; the D is unclear. Trimming pared 1 base from V and 9 bases from J, leaving 19 bases between. CDR3 length equals 16 residues. The germline V gene has CDR1 LGHDT and CDR2 YNNKEL (reference sequence).